The subject of this entry is one T cell receptor beta chain. This sample was included in a study of cytomegalovirus exposure and HLA in healthy donors. V gave up 2 bases and J gave up 6 bases; unmatched junction bases: 16. The CDR3 sequence is 18 residues long. Germline-derived CDR1 and CDR2 are MNHEY and SMNVEV (reference sequence). The PCR employed 60 Vbeta primers together with 13 Jbeta primers. Using immunoSEQ multiplex PCR, the repertoire was profiled, and TCRdb retains in-frame clones only, with some absent. Here the sample spans more than 150,000 clones, about 80% being singletons. Sequences were obtained from PBMCs. V is TRBV27 and J is TRBJ2-3, with 8 positions matching TRBD2. This clonotype was obtained from a man aged 35 to 55 in good health and CMV-seronegative. The CDR3 loop is CASSLRTGGNSRGDTQYF. DNA of the CDR3: TGTGCCAGCAGTTTAAGGACGGGAGGGAACTCTAGAGGCGATACGCAGTATTTT.